This TCR beta chain is from a study of T cell responses to AZD1222 COVID-19 vaccine. The CDR3 contains 18 residues. The V segment lost 7 bases and the J segment 10 bases; nucleotides outside the gene matches: 17. Germline lookup yields CDR1 LNHDA and CDR2 SQIVND (reference sequence). This table comes from immunoSEQ multiplex PCR, and its TCRdb copy is limited to in-frame clones, with some not included. The profile shows 100,000 to 150,000 clones, about 89% of them singletons. This rearrangement joins TRBV19 to TRBJ2-1; 15 nucleotides line up with TRBD2. Sample: peripheral blood, taken on day 0 of AZD1222 vaccination. The receptor's source is an adult in good health. The CDR3 nucleotides are TGTGCCAGTATAGGGTGGACTAGCGGGAGGGGACCTCCCCGGGAGCAGTTCTTC. Its translation is CASIGWTSGRGPPREQFF.